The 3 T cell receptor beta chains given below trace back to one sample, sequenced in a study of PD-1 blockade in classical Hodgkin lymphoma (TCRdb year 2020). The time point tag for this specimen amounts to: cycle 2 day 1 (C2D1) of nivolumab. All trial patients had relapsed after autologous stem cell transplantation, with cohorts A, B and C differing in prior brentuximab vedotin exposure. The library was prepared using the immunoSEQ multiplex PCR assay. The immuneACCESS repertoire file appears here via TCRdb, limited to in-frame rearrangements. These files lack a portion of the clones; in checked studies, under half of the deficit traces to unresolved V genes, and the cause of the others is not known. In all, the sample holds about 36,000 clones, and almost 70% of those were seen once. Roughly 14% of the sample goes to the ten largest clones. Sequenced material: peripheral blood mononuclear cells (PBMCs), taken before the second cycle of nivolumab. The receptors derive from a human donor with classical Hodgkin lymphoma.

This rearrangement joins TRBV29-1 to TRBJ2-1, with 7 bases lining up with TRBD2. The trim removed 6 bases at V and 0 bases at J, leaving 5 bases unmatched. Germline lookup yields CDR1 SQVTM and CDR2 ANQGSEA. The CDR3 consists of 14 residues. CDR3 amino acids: CSVKAGSSYNEQFF. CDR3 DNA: TGCAGCGTCAAAGCGGGGAGCTCCTACAATGAGCAGTTCTTC.

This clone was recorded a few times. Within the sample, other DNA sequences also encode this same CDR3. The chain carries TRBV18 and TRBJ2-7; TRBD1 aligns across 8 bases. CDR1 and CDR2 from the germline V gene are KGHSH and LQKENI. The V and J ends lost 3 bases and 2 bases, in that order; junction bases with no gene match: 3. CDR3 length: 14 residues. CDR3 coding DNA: TGTGCCAGCTCACCCGGGACAGGTCCCTACGAGCAGTACTTC. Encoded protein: CASSPGTGPYEQYF. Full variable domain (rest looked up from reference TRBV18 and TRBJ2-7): NAGVMQNPRHLVRRRGQEARLRCSPMKGHSHVYWYRQLPEEGLKFMVYLQKENIIDESGMPKERFSAEFPKEGPSILRIQQVVRGDSAAYFCASSPGTGPYEQYFGPGTRLTVT.

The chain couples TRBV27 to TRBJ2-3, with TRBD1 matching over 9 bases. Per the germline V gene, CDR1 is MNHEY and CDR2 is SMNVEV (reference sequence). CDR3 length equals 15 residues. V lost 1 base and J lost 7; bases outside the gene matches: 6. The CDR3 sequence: CASSLLGQGRNTQYF. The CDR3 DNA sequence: TGTGCCAGCAGTTTATTAGGACAGGGGCGAAATACGCAGTATTTT.